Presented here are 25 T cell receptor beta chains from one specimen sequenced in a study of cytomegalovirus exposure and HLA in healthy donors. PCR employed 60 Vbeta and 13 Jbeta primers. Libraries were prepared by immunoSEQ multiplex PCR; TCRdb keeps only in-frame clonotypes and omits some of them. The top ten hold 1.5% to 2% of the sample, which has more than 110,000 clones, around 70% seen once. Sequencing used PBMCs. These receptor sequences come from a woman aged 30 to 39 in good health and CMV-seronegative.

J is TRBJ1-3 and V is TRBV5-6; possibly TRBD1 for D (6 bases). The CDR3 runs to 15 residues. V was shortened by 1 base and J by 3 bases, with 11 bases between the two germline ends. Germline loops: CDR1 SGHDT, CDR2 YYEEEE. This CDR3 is CASSLRGGYGNTIYF. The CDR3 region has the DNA TGTGCCAGCAGCTTGCGGGGGGGCTATGGAAACACCATATATTTT.

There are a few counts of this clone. CDR3 nucleotide sequence: TGTGCCAGTAGTATGGGTCAGGGGGCGAGCACAGATACGCAGTATTTT. It codes for CASSMGQGASTDTQYF. This chain uses TRBV19 with TRBJ2-3; 8 bases line up with TRBD1. Trimming removed 3 bases from V and 0 bases from J; junction bases left unmatched: 5. Germline V gene data show CDR1 as LNHDA and CDR2 as SQIVND (reference sequence). The CDR3 is made up of 16 amino acids.

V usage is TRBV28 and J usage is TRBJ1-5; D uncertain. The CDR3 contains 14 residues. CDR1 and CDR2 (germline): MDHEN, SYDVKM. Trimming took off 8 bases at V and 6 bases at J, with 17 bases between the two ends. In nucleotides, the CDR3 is TGTGCCAGCCTCGGACTGGATGTACCTCAGCCCCAGCATTTT. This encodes CASLGLDVPQPQHF.

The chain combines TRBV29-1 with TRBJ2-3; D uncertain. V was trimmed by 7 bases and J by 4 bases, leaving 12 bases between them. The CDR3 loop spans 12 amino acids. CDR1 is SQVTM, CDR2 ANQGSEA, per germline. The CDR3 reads CSAEASSDTQYF. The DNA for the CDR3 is TGCAGCGCCGAAGCCTCTTCAGATACGCAGTATTTT.

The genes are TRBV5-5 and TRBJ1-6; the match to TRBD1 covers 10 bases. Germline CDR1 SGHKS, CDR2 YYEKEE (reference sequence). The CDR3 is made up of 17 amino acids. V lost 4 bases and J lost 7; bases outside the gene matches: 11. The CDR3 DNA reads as TGTGCCAGCAGCCCCAGACAGGGGGCGGTAGAAAATTCACCCCTCCACTTT. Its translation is CASSPRQGAVENSPLHF. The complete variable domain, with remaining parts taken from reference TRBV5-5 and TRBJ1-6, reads DAGVTQSPTHLIKTRGQQVTLRCSPISGHKSVSWYQQVLGQGPQFIFQYYEKEERGRGNFPDRFSARQFPNYSSELNVNALLLGDSALYLCASSPRQGAVENSPLHFGNGTRLTVT.

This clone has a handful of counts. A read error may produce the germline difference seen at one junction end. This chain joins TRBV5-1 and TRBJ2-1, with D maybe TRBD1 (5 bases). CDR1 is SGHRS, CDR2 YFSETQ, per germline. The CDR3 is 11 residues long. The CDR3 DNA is TGCGCCAGCAGCTTAGAGACAGAAATTCTCTTC. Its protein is CASSLETEILF.

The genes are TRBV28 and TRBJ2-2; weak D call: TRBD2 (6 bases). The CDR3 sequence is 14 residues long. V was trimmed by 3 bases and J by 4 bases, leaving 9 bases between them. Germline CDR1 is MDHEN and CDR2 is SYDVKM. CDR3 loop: CASSFGGFTGELFF. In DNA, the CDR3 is TGTGCCAGCAGTTTCGGAGGGTTCACCGGGGAGCTGTTTTTT.

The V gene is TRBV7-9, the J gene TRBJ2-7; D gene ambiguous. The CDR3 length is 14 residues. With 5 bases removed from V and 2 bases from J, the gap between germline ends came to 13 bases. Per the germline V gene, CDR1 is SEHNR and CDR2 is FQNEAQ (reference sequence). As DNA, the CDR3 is TGTGCCAGCAGCCTAACTCCCGATCCCTACGAGCAGTACTTC. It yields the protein CASSLTPDPYEQYF.

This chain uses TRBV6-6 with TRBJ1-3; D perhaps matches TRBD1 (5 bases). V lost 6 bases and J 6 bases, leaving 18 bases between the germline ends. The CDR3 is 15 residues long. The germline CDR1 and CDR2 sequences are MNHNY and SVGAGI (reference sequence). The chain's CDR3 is CASSLGPPGENTIYF. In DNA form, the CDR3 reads TGTGCCAGCAGCCTGGGGCCTCCTGGAGAAAACACCATATATTTT.

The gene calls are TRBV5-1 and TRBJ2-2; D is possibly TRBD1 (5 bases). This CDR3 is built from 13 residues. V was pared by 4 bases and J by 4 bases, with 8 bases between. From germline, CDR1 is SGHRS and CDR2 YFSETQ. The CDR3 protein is CASSRGFTGELFF. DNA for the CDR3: TGCGCCAGCAGCAGGGGCTTCACCGGGGAGCTGTTTTTT.

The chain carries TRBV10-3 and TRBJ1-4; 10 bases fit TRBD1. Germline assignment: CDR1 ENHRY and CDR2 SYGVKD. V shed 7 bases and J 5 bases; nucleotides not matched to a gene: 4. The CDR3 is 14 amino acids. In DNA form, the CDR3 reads TGTGCCATCAAAAGGGGACAGGGGAATGAAAAACTGTTTTTT. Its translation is CAIKRGQGNEKLFF.

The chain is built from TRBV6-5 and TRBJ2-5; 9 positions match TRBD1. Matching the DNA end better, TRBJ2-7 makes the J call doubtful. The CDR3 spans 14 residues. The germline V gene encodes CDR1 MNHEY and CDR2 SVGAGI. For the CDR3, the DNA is TGTGCCAGCAGTATGGGACAGGGCTCCTACGAGCAGTACTTC. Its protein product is CASSMGQGSYEQYF.

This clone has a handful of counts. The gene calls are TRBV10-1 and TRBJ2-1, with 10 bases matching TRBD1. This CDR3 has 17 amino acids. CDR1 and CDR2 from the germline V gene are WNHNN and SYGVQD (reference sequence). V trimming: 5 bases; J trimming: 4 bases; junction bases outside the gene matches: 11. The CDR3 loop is CASSSYPGQGPYNEQFF. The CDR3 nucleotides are TGCGCCAGCAGTTCCTATCCGGGACAGGGGCCATACAATGAGCAGTTCTTC.

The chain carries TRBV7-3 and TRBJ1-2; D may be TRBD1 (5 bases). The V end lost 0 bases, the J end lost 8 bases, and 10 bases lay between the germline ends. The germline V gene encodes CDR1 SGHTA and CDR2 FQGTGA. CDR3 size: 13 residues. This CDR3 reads CASSLTQGSGYTF. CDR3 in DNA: TGTGCCAGCAGCTTAACGCAGGGTAGCGGCTACACCTTC.

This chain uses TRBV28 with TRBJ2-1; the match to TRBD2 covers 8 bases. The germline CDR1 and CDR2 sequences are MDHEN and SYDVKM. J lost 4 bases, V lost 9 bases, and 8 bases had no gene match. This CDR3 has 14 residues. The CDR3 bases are TGTGCCAGTTCCTCACTAGCGGCTTACAATGAGCAGTTCTTC. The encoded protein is CASSSLAAYNEQFF. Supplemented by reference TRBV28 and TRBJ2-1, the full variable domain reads DVKVTQSSRYLVKRTGEKVFLECVQDMDHENMFWYRQDPGLGLRLIYFSYDVKMKEKGDIPEGYSVSREKKERFSLILESASTNQTSMYLCASSSLAAYNEQFFGPGTRLTVL.

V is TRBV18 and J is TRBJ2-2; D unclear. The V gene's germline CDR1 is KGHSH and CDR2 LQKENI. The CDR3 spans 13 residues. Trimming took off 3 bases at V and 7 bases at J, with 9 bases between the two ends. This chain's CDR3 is CASSPSQDGELFF. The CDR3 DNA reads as TGTGCCAGCTCACCTTCCCAGGACGGGGAGCTGTTTTTT.

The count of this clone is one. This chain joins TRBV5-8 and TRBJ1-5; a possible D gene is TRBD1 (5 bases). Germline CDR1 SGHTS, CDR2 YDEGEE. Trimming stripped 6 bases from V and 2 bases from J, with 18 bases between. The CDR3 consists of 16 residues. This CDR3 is CASTLIGHTGNQPQHF. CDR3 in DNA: TGTGCCAGCACCCTAATTGGACACACAGGCAATCAGCCCCAGCATTTT.

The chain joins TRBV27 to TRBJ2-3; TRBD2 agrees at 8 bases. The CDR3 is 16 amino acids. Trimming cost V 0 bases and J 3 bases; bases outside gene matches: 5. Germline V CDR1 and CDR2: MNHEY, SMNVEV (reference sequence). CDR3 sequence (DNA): TGTGCCAGCAGTTTATCGGCTGGCGGGAGGACAGATACGCAGTATTTT. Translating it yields CASSLSAGGRTDTQYF.

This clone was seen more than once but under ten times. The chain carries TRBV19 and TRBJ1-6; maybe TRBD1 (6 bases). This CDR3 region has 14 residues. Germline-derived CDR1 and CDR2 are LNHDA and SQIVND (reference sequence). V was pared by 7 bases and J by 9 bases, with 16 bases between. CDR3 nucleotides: TGTGCCAGTACCAACGGGGGGCCGGGTTCACCCCTCCACTTT. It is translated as CASTNGGPGSPLHF.

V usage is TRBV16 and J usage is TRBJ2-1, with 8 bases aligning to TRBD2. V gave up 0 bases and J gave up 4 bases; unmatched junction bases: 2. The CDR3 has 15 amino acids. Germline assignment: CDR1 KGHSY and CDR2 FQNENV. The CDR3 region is CASSQSGGGYNEQFF. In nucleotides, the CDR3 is TGTGCCAGCAGCCAATCAGGCGGGGGGTACAATGAGCAGTTCTTC. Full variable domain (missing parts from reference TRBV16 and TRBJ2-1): GEEVAQTPKHLVRGEGQKAKLYCAPIKGHSYVFWYQQVLKNEFKFLISFQNENVFDETGMPKERFSAKCLPNSPCSLEIQATKLEDSAVYFCASSQSGGGYNEQFFGPGTRLTVL.

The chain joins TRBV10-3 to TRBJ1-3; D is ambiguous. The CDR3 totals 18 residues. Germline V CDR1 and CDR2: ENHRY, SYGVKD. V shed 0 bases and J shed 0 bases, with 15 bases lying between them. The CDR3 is CAISESWAGRSSGNTIYF. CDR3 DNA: TGTGCCATCAGTGAGTCGTGGGCTGGCCGAAGCTCTGGAAACACCATATATTTT.

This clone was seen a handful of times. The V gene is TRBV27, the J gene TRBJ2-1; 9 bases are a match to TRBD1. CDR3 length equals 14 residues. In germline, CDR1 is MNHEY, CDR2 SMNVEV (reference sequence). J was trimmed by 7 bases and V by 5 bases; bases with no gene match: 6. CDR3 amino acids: CASSLPGTGNEQFF. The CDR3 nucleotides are TGTGCCAGCAGTCTTCCCGGGACAGGGAATGAGCAGTTCTTC.

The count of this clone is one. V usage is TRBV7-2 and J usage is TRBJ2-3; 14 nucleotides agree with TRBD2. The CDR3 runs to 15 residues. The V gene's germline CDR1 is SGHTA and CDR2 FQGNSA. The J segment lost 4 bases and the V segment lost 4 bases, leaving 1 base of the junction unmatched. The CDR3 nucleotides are TGTGCCAGCAGCTGGACTAGCGGGGGGCCAGATACGCAGTATTTT. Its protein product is CASSWTSGGPDTQYF.

The CDR3 sequence: CASSPIGSESSYEQYF. The CDR3 DNA sequence: TGTGCCAGCTCACCTATTGGGAGCGAAAGCTCCTACGAGCAGTACTTC. This chain links TRBV18 with TRBJ2-7, with TRBD2 as a possible D gene (5 bases). Germline assignment: CDR1 KGHSH and CDR2 LQKENI. The CDR3 has 16 amino acids. Trimming removed 3 bases at V and 0 bases at J, with 15 bases between.

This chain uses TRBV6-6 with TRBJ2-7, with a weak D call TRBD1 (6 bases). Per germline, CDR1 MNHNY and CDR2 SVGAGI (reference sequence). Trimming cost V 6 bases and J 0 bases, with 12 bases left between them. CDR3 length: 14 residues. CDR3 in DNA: TGTGCCAGCAGGCTAGGACAGAACTCCTACGAGCAGTACGTC. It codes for CASRLGQNSYEQYV.